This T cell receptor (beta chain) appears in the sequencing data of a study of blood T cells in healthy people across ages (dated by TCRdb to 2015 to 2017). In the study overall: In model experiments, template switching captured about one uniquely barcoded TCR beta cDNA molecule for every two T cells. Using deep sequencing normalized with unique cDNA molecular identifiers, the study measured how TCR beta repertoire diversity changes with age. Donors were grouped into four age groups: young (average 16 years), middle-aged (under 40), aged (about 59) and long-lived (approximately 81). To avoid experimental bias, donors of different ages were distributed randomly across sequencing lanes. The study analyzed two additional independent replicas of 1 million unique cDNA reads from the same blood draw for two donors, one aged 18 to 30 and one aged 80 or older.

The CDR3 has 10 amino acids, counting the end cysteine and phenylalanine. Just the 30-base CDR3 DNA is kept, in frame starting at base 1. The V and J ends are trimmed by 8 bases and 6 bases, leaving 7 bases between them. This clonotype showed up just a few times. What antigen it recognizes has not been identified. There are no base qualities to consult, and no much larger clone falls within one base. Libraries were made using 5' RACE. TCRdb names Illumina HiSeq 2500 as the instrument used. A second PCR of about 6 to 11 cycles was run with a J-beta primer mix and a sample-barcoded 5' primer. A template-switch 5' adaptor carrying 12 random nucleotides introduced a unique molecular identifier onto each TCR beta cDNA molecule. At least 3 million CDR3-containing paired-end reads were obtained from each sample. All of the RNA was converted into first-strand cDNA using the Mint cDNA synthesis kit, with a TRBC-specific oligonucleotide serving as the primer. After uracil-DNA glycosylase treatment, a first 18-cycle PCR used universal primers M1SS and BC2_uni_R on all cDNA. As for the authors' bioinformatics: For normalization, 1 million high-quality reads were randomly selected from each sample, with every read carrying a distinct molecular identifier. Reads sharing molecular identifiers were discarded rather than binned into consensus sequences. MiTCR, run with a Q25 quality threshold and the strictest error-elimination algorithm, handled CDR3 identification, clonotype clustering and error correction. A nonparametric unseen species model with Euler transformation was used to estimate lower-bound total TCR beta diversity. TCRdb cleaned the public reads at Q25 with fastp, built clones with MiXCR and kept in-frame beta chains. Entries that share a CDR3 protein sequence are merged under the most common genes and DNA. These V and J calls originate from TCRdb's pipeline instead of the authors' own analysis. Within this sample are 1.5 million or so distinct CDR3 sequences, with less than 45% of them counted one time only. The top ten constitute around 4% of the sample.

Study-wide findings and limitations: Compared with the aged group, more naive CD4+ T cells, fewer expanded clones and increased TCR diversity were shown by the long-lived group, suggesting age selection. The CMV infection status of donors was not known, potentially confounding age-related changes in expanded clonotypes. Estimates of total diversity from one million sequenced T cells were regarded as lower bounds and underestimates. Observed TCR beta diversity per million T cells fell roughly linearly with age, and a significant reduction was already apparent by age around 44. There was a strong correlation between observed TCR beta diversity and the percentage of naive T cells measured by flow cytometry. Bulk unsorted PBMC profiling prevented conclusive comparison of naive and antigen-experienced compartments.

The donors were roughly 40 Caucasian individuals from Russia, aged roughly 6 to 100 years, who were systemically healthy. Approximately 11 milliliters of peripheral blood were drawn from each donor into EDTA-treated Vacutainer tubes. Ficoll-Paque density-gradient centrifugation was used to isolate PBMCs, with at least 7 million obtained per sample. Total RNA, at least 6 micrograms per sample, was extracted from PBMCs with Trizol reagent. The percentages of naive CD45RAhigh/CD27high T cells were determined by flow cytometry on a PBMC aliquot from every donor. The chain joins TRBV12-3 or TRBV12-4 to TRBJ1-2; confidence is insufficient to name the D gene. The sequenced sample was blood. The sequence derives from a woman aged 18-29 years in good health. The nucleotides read TGTGCCAGCGGAGTTGATGGCTACACCTTC. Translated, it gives CASGVDGYTF.